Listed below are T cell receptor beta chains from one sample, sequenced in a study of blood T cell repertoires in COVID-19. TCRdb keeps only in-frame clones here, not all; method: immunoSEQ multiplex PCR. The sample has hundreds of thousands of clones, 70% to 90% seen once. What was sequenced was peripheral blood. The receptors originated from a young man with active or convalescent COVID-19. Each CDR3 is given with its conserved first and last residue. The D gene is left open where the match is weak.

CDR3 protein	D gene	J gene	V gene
CASSSAKEGNTEAFF	.	TRBJ1-1	TRBV5-4
CASSPLGQLKQPQHF	.	TRBJ1-5	TRBV6-5
CASRTYTGTDAEAFF	TRBD1	TRBJ1-1	TRBV19
CASSLVPAANSYEQYF	.	TRBJ2-7	TRBV5-1
CASSTGMNTEAFF	.	TRBJ1-1	TRBV19
CASRLGQGPDTQYF	TRBD1	TRBJ2-3	TRBV6-6
CASRTGGYGYTF	TRBD1	TRBJ1-2	TRBV19
CASSLIRTATDTQYF	.	TRBJ2-3	TRBV27
CASSRIGTGDTNEKLFF	TRBD1	TRBJ1-4	TRBV5-1
CASSMLGGQFF	.	TRBJ2-1	TRBV19
CASSPSGQPQHF	.	TRBJ1-5	TRBV27
CASSYAGDSYNSPLHF	.	TRBJ1-6	TRBV6-5
CASMKLGTGGRGYGYTF	TRBD1	TRBJ1-2	TRBV19
CSVELAGYGYTF	.	TRBJ1-2	TRBV29-1
CASSLQGTGGTDTQYF	TRBD1	TRBJ2-3	TRBV7-3
CASSTRTGANYGYTF	TRBD1	TRBJ1-2	TRBV11-3
CASSPAPGPNTEAFF	.	TRBJ1-1	TRBV5-6
CASSLEGDTEAFF	.	TRBJ1-1	TRBV7-9
CASSLTGSWDTQYF	.	TRBJ2-3	TRBV5-5
CASSKVHRVRTEAFF	.	TRBJ1-1	TRBV21-1
CASSQVIGIYEQYF	.	TRBJ2-7	TRBV3-1/TRBV3-2
CASSLPEYYGYTF	.	TRBJ1-2	TRBV28